Sequencing of this T cell receptor (beta chain) was carried out in a study of shared clonotypes between healthy human individuals. V dropped 0 bases and J dropped 3; count of bases not matched to a gene: 4. This CDR3 is 15 amino acids long. Looked up from germline, CDR1 is SGHRS and CDR2 is YFSETQ. This clone was detected ten times or more. What it binds is not known. At the DNA level, this CDR3 is encoded by other sequences in the same sample as well. This table comes from immunoSEQ multiplex PCR, and its TCRdb copy is limited to in-frame clones, with some not included. Of about a million clones listed, about 80% are singletons. Study-level results: Four donors shared approximately 5% of their naive CD4 clonotypes.

The TCR originated in a man younger than 30 in good health. Some clones in this sample may be carry-over from other donors' samples. The rearrangement uses TRBV5-1 and TRBJ1-1; 8 nucleotides agree with TRBD1. The sequenced material came from memory CD4+ T cells from PBMCs. The subset is: CD45RA-negative fraction. CDR3 region: CASSLVYRGDTEAFF. The CDR3 DNA follows: TGCGCCAGCAGCTTGGTATACAGGGGGGACACTGAAGCTTTCTTT.